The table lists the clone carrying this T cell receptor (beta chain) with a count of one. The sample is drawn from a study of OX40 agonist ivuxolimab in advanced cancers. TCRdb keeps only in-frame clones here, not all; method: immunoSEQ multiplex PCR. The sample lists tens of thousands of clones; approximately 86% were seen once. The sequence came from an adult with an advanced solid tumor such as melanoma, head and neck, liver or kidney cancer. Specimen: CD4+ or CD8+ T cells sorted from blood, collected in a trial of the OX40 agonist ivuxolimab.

DNA of the CDR3: TGTGCCAGCAGTCCCCTCCGGGGGGGGAGACATACGCAGTATTTT. Encoded protein: CASSPLRGGRHTQYF. This sequence joins TRBV6-5 and TRBJ2-3, with TRBD2 identical over 8 bases. The CDR3 spans 15 residues. In germline, CDR1 is MNHEY, CDR2 SVGAGI. Trimming at V came to 5 bases and at J to 7 bases, leaving 11 bases not matched to a gene.